This TCR beta chain was documented in a study of CD8+ T cells in alopecia areata. General study results and limits: Persistence in scalp and blood during tofacitinib was observed for many expanded lesional clones. Having one nonresponder leaves uncertain how baseline CD8+ expansion relates to response. Higher clonality and more expanded CD8+ clones appeared in lesional than normal scalp.

Trimming shortened V by 2 bases and J by 7 bases, and 14 bases separated the two germline ends. The CDR3 runs to 14 residues. Germline CDR1 and CDR2: MNHEY and SMNVEV (reference sequence). As for this clone: What it recognizes is unknown.

cDNA serving as the sequencing template came from extracted, reverse transcribed RNA. This table comes from immunoSEQ multiplex PCR, and its TCRdb copy is limited to in-frame clones, with some not included. This repertoire shows around 270,000 clones, roughly 64% found once; its top ten account for more than 1.5%. Described treatment: oral pan-JAK inhibitor, 5-10 mg twice daily. Sorted populations comprised CD4+ and CD8+ T cells obtained from PBMCs. Sequenced material: CD4+ T cells sorted from blood, taken at week 24, from a patient treated with tofacitinib. The receptor was isolated from a human donor with alopecia areata. The chain uses TRBV27 and TRBJ1-2; D not certain. CDR3 amino acids: CASSLRDASGGYTF. In nucleotides, the CDR3 is TGTGCCAGCAGTTTACGTGACGCAAGTGGTGGCTACACCTTC.